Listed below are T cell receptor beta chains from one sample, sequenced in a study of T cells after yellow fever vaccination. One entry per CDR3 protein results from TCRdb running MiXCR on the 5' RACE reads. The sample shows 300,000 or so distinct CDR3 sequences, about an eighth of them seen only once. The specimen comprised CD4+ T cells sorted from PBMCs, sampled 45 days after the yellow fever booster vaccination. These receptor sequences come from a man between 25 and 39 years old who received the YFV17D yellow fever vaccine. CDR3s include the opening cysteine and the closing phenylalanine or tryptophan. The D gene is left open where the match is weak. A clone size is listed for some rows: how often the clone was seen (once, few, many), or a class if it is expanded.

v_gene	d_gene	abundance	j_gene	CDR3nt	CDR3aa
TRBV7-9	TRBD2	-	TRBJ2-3	TGTGCCAGCAGCTCGGGACTAGCGGGAGTAGATACGCAGTATTTT	CASSSGLAGVDTQYF
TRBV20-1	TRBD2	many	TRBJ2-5	TGCAGTGCCACAGGGACTAGCGGGATCCTACAAGAGACCCAGTACTTC	CSATGTSGILQETQYF
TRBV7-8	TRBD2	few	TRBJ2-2	TGTGCCAGCAGCTCTCAACTAGCGGGAGCTGACACCGGGGAGCTGTTTTTT	CASSSQLAGADTGELFF
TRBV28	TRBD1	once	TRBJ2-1	TGTGCCAGCAGGCCACAGGGGTACAATGAGCAGTTCTTC	CASRPQGYNEQFF
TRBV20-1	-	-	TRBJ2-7	TGCAGTGCTAGAGCACTGCCCCTAAACGAGCAGTACTTC	CSARALPLNEQYF
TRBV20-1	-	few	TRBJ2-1	TGCAGTGCTAGATGGGGGAGCTCCTACAATGAGCAGTTCTTC	CSARWGSSYNEQFF
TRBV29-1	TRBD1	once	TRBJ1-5	TGCAGCGTTGCACGGGACAGGGGTCAGCCCCAGCATTTT	CSVARDRGQPQHF
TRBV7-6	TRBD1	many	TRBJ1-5	TGTGCCAGCAGCTTGGACAGGGATCAGCCCCAGCATTTT	CASSLDRDQPQHF
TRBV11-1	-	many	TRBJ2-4	TGTGCCAGCAGCTTAGAGCCCCGCTCCGGCCTAGCCAAAAACATTCAGTACTTC	CASSLEPRSGLAKNIQYF
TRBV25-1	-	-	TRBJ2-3	TGTGCCAGCAGTGGAGTGGGGGCGAGGGCTACGCAGTATTTT	CASSGVGARATQYF
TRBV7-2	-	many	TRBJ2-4	TGTGCCAGCAGCTTATCCCGGGACGGAAACATTCAGTACTTC	CASSLSRDGNIQYF
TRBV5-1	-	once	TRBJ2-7	TGCGCCAGCAGCTTGGACGCTCTTGGTTCCTACGAGCAGTACTTC	CASSLDALGSYEQYF
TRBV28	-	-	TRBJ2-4	TGTGCCAGCAGCCCCTCGGGGACGAAAAACATTCAGTACTTC	CASSPSGTKNIQYF
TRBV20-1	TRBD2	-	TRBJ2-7	TGCAGTGCGAACCCCGGGACTAGAACCTACGAGCAGTACTTC	CSANPGTRTYEQYF
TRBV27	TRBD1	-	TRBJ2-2	TGTGCCAGCAGAAAGATGGGACAGTCAAACACCGGGGAGCTGTTTTTT	CASRKMGQSNTGELFF
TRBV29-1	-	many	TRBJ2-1	TGCAGCGTTGGGACCTACAATGAGCAGTTCTTC	CSVGTYNEQFF
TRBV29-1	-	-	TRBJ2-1	TGCAGCGTTGAAGCCCTTCCTGGAAGTGAGCAGTTCTTC	CSVEALPGSEQFF
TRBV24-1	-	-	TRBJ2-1	TGTGCCACCAGTGATGACCATTTGACAGGCGAGAGCTCCTACAATGAGCAGTTCTTC	CATSDDHLTGESSYNEQFF
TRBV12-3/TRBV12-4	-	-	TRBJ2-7	TGTGCCAGCAGTTCCCCCTCCGGGAACTACGAGCAGTACTTC	CASSSPSGNYEQYF
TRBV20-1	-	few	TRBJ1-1	TGCAGTGCTCCCCTGGCCCCTGAAGCTTTCTTT	CSAPLAPEAFF
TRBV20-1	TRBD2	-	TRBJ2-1	TGCAGTGCTCACGGGACTAGCGGCTACAATGAGCAGTTCTTC	CSAHGTSGYNEQFF
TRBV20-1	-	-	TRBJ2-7	TGCAGCGCTGACGGCGGGGGCCCCTACGAGCAGTACTTC	CSADGGGPYEQYF